Sequencing of this T cell receptor beta chain was carried out in a study of blood T cell repertoires in COVID-19. The wider study: Samples of COVID-19 (acute and convalescent) were obtained from the United States, Italy and Spain. Sources were T cells, B-cell-depleted T cells, or PBMCs; the material itself was cDNA or gDNA.

In the source study's methods: Using reference gene primer amplification, nucleated cell counts were estimated. Measured with immunoSEQ multiplex PCR; TCRdb has only the in-frame clones, and not every one. That table supplies the V and J calls and clone size; D and trimming were determined from the DNA. The data show 90,000 to 120,000 clones, roughly 88% seen once. V was pared by 4 bases and J by 5 bases, with 9 bases of the junction left unmatched. The CDR3 is 16 amino acids. Germline CDR1 reads SGHVS; CDR2 reads FNYEAQ. The sample taken for sequencing was peripheral blood. This clonotype was obtained from a man aged 45 to 65 with active or convalescent COVID-19. The V and J genes are TRBV7-6 and TRBJ2-1; the match to TRBD1 covers 9 bases. The CDR3 loop reads CASSYTRDRANNEQFF. CDR3 in DNA: TGTGCCAGCAGCTATACCCGGGACAGGGCCAACAATGAGCAGTTCTTC.